The clone carrying this TCR beta chain was seen more than once but under ten times. Its target is unknown. Template switching added a universal primer site; cDNA carried unique molecular identifiers. Using its own MiXCR run on the 5' RACE reads, TCRdb lists one record per CDR3 protein. This table has around 510,000 distinct CDR3 sequences, around an eighth appearing once. The V and J ends lost 5 bases and 0 bases respectively, with 13 bases between them. CDR3 length equals 15 residues. The germline V gene has CDR1 LNHDA and CDR2 SQIVND (reference sequence). This entry comes from a study of identical twins. Study outcomes and limitations: The study found that models underestimated out-of-frame TCR alpha sharing in monozygotic twins.

Every sampled donor was Caucasian and healthy. A further study also used this sample, focusing on yellow fever vaccine responses in identical twins. That report notes: Reportedly, the response of twins' T cells to the vaccine seemed partly convergent, partly personalized.

Sequencing was done on a sample of CD4+ T cells sorted from blood. The genes are TRBV19 and TRBJ1-1; perhaps TRBD1 as D (6 bases). The TCR was taken from a woman younger than 35 in good health. The CDR3 nucleotides are TGTGCCAGTAGTCCTCCGGGACACATGAACACTGAAGCTTTCTTT. Translated, it gives CASSPPGHMNTEAFF. Full variable domain (outside the CDR3, taken from reference TRBV19 and TRBJ1-1): DGGITQSPKYLFRKEGQNVTLSCEQNLNHDAMYWYRQDPGQGLRLIYYSQIVNDFQKGDIAEGYSVSREKKESFPLTVTSAQKNPTAFYLCASSPPGHMNTEAFFGQGTRLTVV.